This T cell receptor (beta chain) was identified during a study of cytomegalovirus exposure and HLA in healthy donors. General study points: About 87% or about 30% of the time was how often most TCR beta V segments were productive, according to an earlier analysis.

CDR3 length: 15 amino acids. Deletions cut 7 bases from V and 0 bases from J, with 16 bases between. Germline V gives CDR1 SGDLS, CDR2 YYNGEE. On this clone itself: The target antigen is unknown.

Though probably carrying unrecorded immune exposures, donors were nominally healthy at sampling. The primer mix had 60 Vbeta and 13 Jbeta primers. Using immunoSEQ multiplex PCR, the repertoire was profiled, and TCRdb retains in-frame clones only, with some absent. The repertoire consists of 85,000 to 100,000 clones, with just under 90% occurring once and the leading ten covering roughly 2.2%. The TCR sequence derives from a man younger than 35 in good health and CMV-seronegative. The chain carries TRBV9 and TRBJ1-1, with D perhaps TRBD1 (5 bases). Sequences were obtained from PBMCs. CDR3 residues: CASGRGLGMNTEAFF. For the CDR3, the DNA is TGTGCCAGCGGGCGGGGACTAGGTATGAACACTGAAGCTTTCTTT.